Each of the 25 T cell receptor beta chains below was sequenced from the same sample in a study of cytomegalovirus exposure and HLA in healthy donors (dated by TCRdb to about 2017). To prepare the library, the immunoSEQ multiplex PCR assay was applied. For the multiplex PCR, a mixture combining 60 forward primers for TCR Vbeta segments and 13 reverse primers for TCR Jbeta segments was used. Sourced from immuneACCESS, this table was stored by TCRdb with only in-frame sequences that have V and J called. A share of the clones is absent; for the studies checked, an unresolved V gene accounts for under half, and the remainder has no known explanation. Here the sample has more than 95,000 clones; around three quarters occur a single time. The ten largest account for around 10% of the sample. The sample taken for sequencing was PBMCs. Receptors originate from a young man in good health and CMV-seropositive.

The V call is TRBV29-1, the J call TRBJ1-6; D possibly corresponds to TRBD1 (5 bases). CDR1 and CDR2 from the germline V gene are SQVTM and ANQGSEA. This CDR3 comprises 14 residues. Trimming cost V 4 bases and J 6 bases, with 13 bases left between them. The DNA for the CDR3 is TGCAGCGTTGTTTGGACAACCCCTAATTCACCCCTCCACTTT. This encodes CSVVWTTPNSPLHF.

The gene calls are TRBV5-1 and TRBJ2-1, with 9 nucleotides matching TRBD1. Germline V CDR1 and CDR2: SGHRS, YFSETQ. V lost 4 bases to trimming and J lost 8 bases; unmatched junction nucleotides: 10. This CDR3 spans 15 amino acids. As DNA, the CDR3 is TGCGCCAGCAGCCTGGGGACAGGGACAGGCTATGAGCAGTTCTTC. Protein: CASSLGTGTGYEQFF.

The CDR3 region is CASSHLHSWNTEAFF. CDR3 sequence (DNA): TGCGCCAGCAGCCACCTTCACTCATGGAACACTGAAGCTTTCTTT. The chain carries TRBV4-1 and TRBJ1-1; no firm D call. CDR1 is MGHRA and CDR2 is YSYEKL in the germline V gene. Trimming removed 3 bases at V and 1 base at J, with 12 bases between. This CDR3 contains 15 residues.

The chain combines TRBV5-1 with TRBJ2-5, with 7 bases matching TRBD2. Germline loops: CDR1 SGHRS, CDR2 YFSETQ. The CDR3 consists of 15 residues. Germline trimming cut 2 bases from V and 4 bases from J; bases unmatched to any gene: 8. DNA for the CDR3: TGCGCCAGCAGCTTAGGGGTCAGGGAGGGAGAGACCCAGTACTTC. Amino acid sequence: CASSLGVREGETQYF.

This clone was picked up one time. The chain couples TRBV11-2 to TRBJ2-7; TRBD2 matches 8 bases. The germline gives CDR1 SGHAT, CDR2 FQNNGV. Trimming cost V 5 bases and J 1 base; bases outside gene matches: 7. The CDR3 spans 15 residues. This chain's CDR3 is CASSARGGGSYEQYF. CDR3 coding DNA: TGTGCCAGCAGCGCCCGGGGGGGCGGTTCCTACGAGCAGTACTTC.

This chain links TRBV5-1 with TRBJ1-2; D unclear. CDR1 SGHRS and CDR2 YFSETQ come from the germline V gene. The CDR3 sequence is 14 residues long. Trimming left V 0 bases short and J 6 bases short, with 12 bases between. The CDR3 loop is CASSLAWGGDGYTF. CDR3 bases: TGCGCCAGCAGCTTGGCCTGGGGAGGCGATGGCTACACCTTC.

The chain combines TRBV27 with TRBJ2-1; D possibly corresponds to TRBD2 (5 bases). This CDR3 comprises 12 residues. With 3 bases removed from V and 7 bases from J, the gap between germline ends came to 7 bases. CDR1 is MNHEY and CDR2 is SMNVEV in the germline V gene (reference sequence). The chain's CDR3 is CASSFPGNEQFF. CDR3 nucleotides: TGTGCCAGCAGTTTCCCGGGGAATGAGCAGTTCTTC.

The chain joins TRBV19 to TRBJ2-7, with TRBD1 matching 7 bases. The CDR3 extends over 13 amino acids. Germline V gene lookup returns CDR1 LNHDA and CDR2 SQIVND (reference sequence). The V and J ends lost 5 bases and 7 bases, in that order; junction bases with no gene match: 8. DNA of the CDR3: TGTGCCAGTAGTCCCGAGGGGGCGAATGAGCAGTACTTC. Its translation: CASSPEGANEQYF.

The chain carries TRBV29-1 and TRBJ2-3; 9 bases line up with TRBD1. This CDR3 comprises 15 residues. The trim removed 1 base at V and 4 bases at J, leaving 6 bases unmatched. Germline V CDR1 and CDR2: SQVTM, ANQGSEA. The CDR3 DNA is TGCAGCGTTGAAGGGGGACAGGGAGGGGCAGATACGCAGTATTTT. It codes for CSVEGGQGGADTQYF.

The rearrangement links TRBV7-9 to TRBJ1-1; D unresolved. CDR3 length equals 16 residues. In germline, CDR1 is SEHNR, CDR2 FQNEAQ (reference sequence). V was cut by 1 base and J by 0 bases, with 12 bases left in between. CDR3 nucleotide sequence: TGTGCCAGCAGCTTAGAGGTGAGGGTACTGAACACTGAAGCTTTCTTT. Translated, it gives CASSLEVRVLNTEAFF.

The rearrangement joins TRBV9 to TRBJ1-2; D not resolved. Germline loops: CDR1 SGDLS, CDR2 YYNGEE. This CDR3 is 16 amino acids long. The V end lost 4 bases, the J end lost 0 bases, and 16 bases lay between the germline ends. CDR3 DNA sequence: TGTGCCAGCAGCCAACTAGCCTGGGCAGCTAACTATGGCTACACCTTC. Protein product: CASSQLAWAANYGYTF.

The V gene is TRBV19, the J gene TRBJ2-2; perhaps TRBD1 as D (5 bases). Germline CDR1 reads LNHDA; CDR2 reads SQIVND (reference sequence). The CDR3 spans 13 residues. V lost 6 bases to trimming and J lost 5 bases, with 10 bases between them. CDR3 coding DNA: TGTGCCAGTAGGACCAGGGCGACCGGGGAGCTGTTTTTT. Translating it yields CASRTRATGELFF.

The rearrangement links TRBV7-2 to TRBJ1-2; unclear D gene. This CDR3 region has 17 residues. CDR1 is SGHTA and CDR2 is FQGNSA in the germline V gene. Trimming took 2 bases from V and 0 from J, leaving 16 bases between them. The CDR3 loop reads CASSLRIGWNTNYGYTF. The CDR3 DNA follows: TGTGCCAGCAGCTTAAGGATCGGGTGGAACACTAACTATGGCTACACCTTC.

The chain links TRBV19 to TRBJ2-5, with a weak D call TRBD1 (7 bases). Germline CDR1 LNHDA, CDR2 SQIVND (reference sequence). V dropped 6 bases and J dropped 11 bases, with 19 bases sitting between them. The CDR3 has 13 residues. DNA for the CDR3: TGTGCCAGTAGCCACGGGGGACAGCGTCATCAGTACTTC. Translated: CASSHGGQRHQYF.

V is TRBV29-1 and J is TRBJ1-2; no clear D gene. This CDR3 is built from 11 residues. Germline lookup yields CDR1 SQVTM and CDR2 ANQGSEA. Trimming took 6 bases from V and 5 from J, leaving 10 bases between them. Here the CDR3 DNA reads TGCAGCGTCGAGGCCTCTTATGGCTACACCTTC. This codes for CSVEASYGYTF.

About this clone: Different DNA sequences within this sample yield the same CDR3. The chain is built from TRBV13 and TRBJ1-1, with D maybe TRBD1 (5 bases). V was pared by 5 bases and J by 2 bases, with 9 bases between. CDR3 length: 13 residues. Germline CDR1 reads PRHDT; CDR2 reads FYEKMQ (reference sequence). CDR3 bases: TGTGCCAGCAGCCCCCAGGGTAACACTGAAGCTTTCTTT. Residues: CASSPQGNTEAFF.

The chain joins TRBV10-3 to TRBJ1-1, with TRBD1 identical over 12 bases. This CDR3 has 17 amino acids. Unmatched junction bases numbered 6, after V lost 0 bases and J lost 4 bases. Looked up from germline, CDR1 is ENHRY and CDR2 is SYGVKD. The CDR3 here is CAISESGTGGESTEAFF. The CDR3 DNA reads TGTGCCATCAGTGAGTCGGGGACAGGGGGCGAGAGCACTGAAGCTTTCTTT.

The chain uses TRBV28 and TRBJ2-5; D gene ambiguous. The germline V gene encodes CDR1 MDHEN and CDR2 SYDVKM. V gave up 4 bases and J gave up 2 bases, with 17 bases separating them. The CDR3 sequence is 16 residues long. The CDR3 DNA reads TGTGCCAGCAGTTCCCCTTCGCTACAGAGACAAGAGACCCAGTACTTC. It yields the protein CASSSPSLQRQETQYF.

As regards this clone: A read error may produce the germline difference seen at one junction end. The V gene is TRBV18, the J gene TRBJ2-1, with D perhaps TRBD2 (5 bases). Germline CDR1 and CDR2: KGHSH and LQKENI. The CDR3 extends over 18 amino acids. The DNA for the CDR3 is TGTACCAGCTCACCCCTGGAGGAGAGGGTGATTTCCTACAATGAGCAGTTCTTC. It encodes CTSSPLEERVISYNEQFF.

This rearrangement joins TRBV19 to TRBJ1-1, with D perhaps matching TRBD1 (6 bases). The CDR3 covers 14 residues. Germline V gene data show CDR1 as LNHDA and CDR2 as SQIVND (reference sequence). Trimming took 3 bases from V and 4 from J, leaving 12 bases between them. Here the CDR3 DNA reads TGTGCCAGTAGTATTTCAGGGGCGGGCACTGAAGCTTTCTTT. This encodes CASSISGAGTEAFF.

The rearrangement joins TRBV4-1 to TRBJ2-6, with D possibly matching TRBD2 (6 bases). Germline V gene sequence: CDR1 MGHRA, CDR2 YSYEKL. This CDR3 region has 16 residues. V lost 0 bases, J lost 2 bases, and 8 bases lay in between. CDR3 sequence (DNA): TGCGCCAGCAGCCAAGAAGGAGGGGCTGGGGCCAACGTCCTGACTTTC. Protein: CASSQEGGAGANVLTF.

The V and J genes are TRBV19 and TRBJ2-5; D perhaps matches TRBD1 (7 bases). The CDR3 runs to 15 residues. Germline loops: CDR1 LNHDA, CDR2 SQIVND (reference sequence). V was pared by 3 bases and J by 1 base, with 12 bases between. The CDR3 DNA sequence: TGTGCCAGTAGTATTGGGGGGACAGTCCAAGAGACCCAGTACTTC. Amino acids: CASSIGGTVQETQYF.

In regard to this clone: Other DNA sequences in the sample encode the same CDR3. This chain links TRBV7-6 with TRBJ1-5, with D hard to call. The CDR3 spans 13 residues. Germline V gives CDR1 SGHVS, CDR2 FNYEAQ. Between the trimmed V and J ends, which lost 5 bases and 4 bases, there was a span of 9 bases. Here the CDR3 DNA reads TGTGCCAGCAGCAGGAGAGCAAATCAGCCCCAGCATTTT. Amino acids: CASSRRANQPQHF.

The rearrangement links TRBV7-8 to TRBJ1-5, with D possibly matching TRBD1 (5 bases). Germline V lookup: CDR1 SGHVS, CDR2 FQNEAQ. The CDR3 runs 15 residues. Trimming removed 3 bases at V and 5 bases at J, with 14 bases between. The CDR3 here is CASSFNAGVDQPQHF. DNA for the CDR3: TGTGCCAGCAGCTTCAATGCGGGGGTAGATCAGCCCCAGCATTTT. The full variable domain, completed using reference TRBV7-8 and TRBJ1-5, is GAGVSQSPRYKVAKRGQDVALRCDPISGHVSLFWYQQALGQGPEFLTYFQNEAQLDKSGLPSDRFFAERPEGSVSTLKIQRTQQEDSAVYLCASSFNAGVDQPQHFGDGTRLSIL.

This chain connects TRBV11-2 to TRBJ1-2, with 10 positions matching TRBD1. This CDR3 has 14 amino acids. The germline CDR1 and CDR2 sequences are SGHAT and FQNNGV. V gave up 6 bases and J gave up 7 bases; unmatched junction bases: 8. For the CDR3, the DNA is TGTGCCAGCAGTCCCCGGGACAGGGGCTTTGGCTACACCTTC. Translation: CASSPRDRGFGYTF.